The clone carrying this T cell receptor beta chain was counted between two and nine times. Its antigen is not identified. TCRdb keeps only in-frame clones here, not all; method: immunoSEQ multiplex PCR. The data contain around 16,000 clones, 76% of them singletons. The sample belongs to a study of CD4+ T cells in melanoma. General study points: CD8+ T cell, macrophage and B cell function reportedly correlated with neoantigen-specific CD4+ T cells. Reportedly, melanoma neoantigen-specific CD4+ T cells showed varied differentiation states.

This CDR3 has 13 residues. Trimming took 2 bases from V and 3 from J, leaving 7 bases between them. In germline, CDR1 is SGHDN, CDR2 FVKESK. The specimen sequenced was cells from a culture (not recorded whether cultured in vitro). The chain recombines TRBV14 with TRBJ2-5, with D unresolved. The clonotype originates from a human donor with melanoma. In DNA, the CDR3 is TGTGCCAGCAGCCAAACGACGGAAGAGACCCAGTACTTC. Protein product: CASSQTTEETQYF.